This T cell receptor (beta chain) was recovered during a study of long-term antiretroviral therapy in people with HIV (dated by TCRdb to 2021 to 2024). Looking at the study overall: Collection of the earliest samples took place about a decade ahead of the 2015 WHO recommendation for immediate ART, at a time when ART was typically delayed until CD4 counts fell. A total of roughly 180 cryopreserved PBMC samples were contributed to the cohort by 30 adults with confirmed HIV infection, with samples collected serially over a mean of about 6 years (range 1-12). Among the 30 or so participants with HIV, eleven to twelve were female. A retrospective serial study tested whether changes in peripheral blood TRB repertoire composition and diversity were associated with ART initiation and durable HIV suppression. No cross-contamination during QIAcube processing turned up in test extractions that ran a monoclonal T-cell line alongside 25 to 35 polyclonal samples. Broader findings and caveats from the paper: Inferences about post-ART repertoire changes were limited because no data were available on ART adherence, viral resistance or therapy changes. Because pre-ART samples had limited cell numbers, profiling was done on unsorted PBMC rather than on sorted CD4+ and CD8+ T cells. Limited PBMC availability meant only the TCR beta chain was sequenced, without alpha chain pairing. Compared with controls, HIV repertoires had narrower CDR3 length ranges, and the network structure pointed to an antigen-experienced repertoire that shifted only slightly toward naive after ART. A significant increase in TRB diversity was found to be associated with ART initiation, although TRB diversity was observed to remain significantly below that of transplant donor controls even after long-term ART. The repertoire was dominated across all time points by expanded TRB clones identified before ART initiation, although this dominance was seen to fluctuate and to decrease in many PLHIV after ART. The samples were dated from about 2003 to 2018, and the ART regimens that were used may be less effective than current ART regimens.

The immunoSEQ hsTCRB v3.0 assay was used at survey level resolution for TRB variable region sequencing. TRB sequencing targeted a depth of 40,000-50,000 T-cell genomes per sample. Pooled TRB libraries were sequenced on an Illumina MiSeq with a v3 150-cycle kit. The paper's data handling went like this. Repertoire analysis ran in R within a reproducible Nextflow workflow covering QC, data transformation and analysis. LymphoSeq2, an R package for AIRR-Seq data exploration, was used to implement custom analyses. A few samples that yielded fewer than 5000 total TRB sequences were excluded, so that around 190 HIV repertoires were analyzed. Among the 180 to 200 HIV repertoires that were kept, 59 were collected before ART initiation and more than 120 were collected after ART initiation. Repertoires were downsampled to 5000 TRB nucleotide sequences, with summary statistics averaged over 100 downsampling iterations. Only TRB sequences with CDR3 regions of at least seven amino acids were retained for analysis. Diversity was measured with a Shannon entropy-derived clonality score and the Gini coefficient. Repertoire networks linked the top 5000 CDR3 amino acid sequences whenever two sequences differed by an edit distance of one. GLIPH2 predicted antigen specificity groups and MHC restriction for TRB CDR3 amino acid sequences. CDR3 amino acid sequences were matched against VDJdb and McPAS-TCR to flag known CMV, EBV, HIV or tissue antigen associations. Pre-ART, post-ART and control groups were compared with Wilcoxon signed-rank tests and Holm-Bonferroni correction. TCRdb stores this immuneACCESS table with in-frame sequences only. Part of the clones is absent; in the studies checked, under half of the shortfall reflects unresolved V genes, and no reason is known for the rest. V, J and clone size were drawn from that table, and D and trimming were deduced from the DNA. The sample contains about 20,000 clones, about four fifths of them found a single time. Over 14% of the sample is taken by the ten largest.

The germline V gene gives CDR1 as MNHNS and CDR2 as SASEGT. The CDR3, from cysteine to phenylalanine, totals 13 residues. Just the 39-base CDR3 DNA is kept, in frame starting at base 1. Trimming takes 6 bases off V and 9 bases off J; junction bases not matched to a gene: 5. To be included, a participant needed at least one PBMC sample from before ART initiation plus at least two post-ART samples. Every participant with HIV received treatment in the United States of America. Before DNA extraction, cryopreserved samples containing about 0.9-11 million PBMC were thawed and washed. At the time of the earliest PBMC sample for each participant with HIV, ages ranged from 23 to 54 years. PBMC samples were contributed by each participant from 1-4 timepoints before ART initiation and 2-8 timepoints after ART initiation, with a median of 7 samples. Serial HIV viral load, CD4+ T-cell count, ART history and demographic data were obtained for every participant. Genomic DNA was extracted from unsorted PBMC with a Qiagen kit on a QIAcube, with processing performed in batches of 12 samples.

A word on this clone: The antigen it binds to is not known. The sample holds no much larger clone one base away, and base qualities are not on file.

The clonotype was recovered from a woman in her fifties or sixties with HIV. The sample consisted of unsorted PBMCs, taken about 2.4 years before starting antiretroviral therapy. The V and J segments used are TRBV6-1 and TRBJ1-6; 7 central nucleotides agree with TRBD1. The DNA reads as follows: TGTGCCAGCAGCACAGGGGATCGTTCACCCCTCCACTTT. Translated, it reads CASSTGDRSPLHF.